These 23 T cell receptor beta chains share one sample of origin, sequenced in a study of control samples from healthy donors and cancer patients. Method: immunoSEQ multiplex PCR; TCRdb's copy keeps in-frame clones and lacks some. The sample contains 90,000 to 100,000 clones, around 80% of which appear only once. Sequenced sample: blood. The receptors shown here come from a man between 60 and 75 years old in good health.

This sequence joins TRBV29-1 and TRBJ2-7, with a tentative D call TRBD1 (6 bases). Germline loops: CDR1 SQVTM, CDR2 ANQGSEA. V gave up 5 bases and J gave up 0 bases, with 14 bases separating them. The CDR3 loop spans 14 amino acids. CDR3 in amino acids: CSVRGTLLSYEQYF. The CDR3 nucleotides read TGCAGCGTTCGTGGGACATTACTCTCCTACGAGCAGTACTTC.

The chain has TRBV28 and TRBJ2-1, with D unresolved. Germline values: CDR1 MDHEN, CDR2 SYDVKM. V gave up 3 bases and J gave up 9 bases, with 30 bases separating them. The CDR3 is made up of 19 amino acids. CDR3 region: CASSLRSPTGVGFCCEQFF. The CDR3, as DNA: TGTGCCAGCAGTTTGCGAAGTCCTACTGGAGTCGGATTTTGTTGTGAGCAGTTCTTC.

This clone was picked up one time. The chain combines TRBV9 with TRBJ1-1; 10 bases fit TRBD1. CDR3 length: 17 residues. Trimming removed 3 bases from V and 0 bases from J; junction bases left unmatched: 8. CDR1 and CDR2 (germline): SGDLS, YYNGEE. CDR3 bases: TGTGCCAGCAGCGCAAACCCGGGACAGGGGATGAACACTGAAGCTTTCTTT. Translating gives CASSANPGQGMNTEAFF. The full variable domain, in which reference TRBV9 and TRBJ1-1 provide the parts outside the CDR3, is DSGVTQTPKHLITATGQRVTLRCSPRSGDLSVYWYQQSLDQGLQFLIQYYNGEERAKGNILERFSAQQFPDLHSELNLSSLELGDSALYFCASSANPGQGMNTEAFFGQGTRLTVV.

This sequence joins TRBV10-1 and TRBJ2-7; 15 nucleotides align to TRBD2. Trimming at V came to 4 bases and at J to 3 bases, leaving 7 bases not matched to a gene. The CDR3 covers 17 residues. Looked up from germline, CDR1 is WNHNN and CDR2 is SYGVQD (reference sequence). The CDR3 reads CASSGRTSGRADYEQYF. As DNA, the CDR3 is TGCGCCAGCAGTGGACGGACTAGCGGGAGGGCCGACTACGAGCAGTACTTC.

The chain combines TRBV12-3 or TRBV12-4 with TRBJ1-4; D unresolved. There are 13 residues in the CDR3. V was pared by 5 bases and J by 8 bases, with 12 bases between. Here the CDR3 reads CASSPPDREKLFF. DNA for the CDR3: TGTGCCAGCAGTCCTCCAGATCGGGAAAAACTGTTTTTT.

This chain links TRBV6-1 with TRBJ2-7, with TRBD2 as a possible D gene (5 bases). Trimming took 2 bases from V and 3 from J, leaving 14 bases between them. In germline, CDR1 is MNHNS, CDR2 SASEGT. This CDR3 has 15 amino acids. This CDR3 reads CASSEQTGLNYEQYF. DNA of the CDR3: TGTGCCAGCAGTGAACAAACGGGGTTGAACTACGAGCAGTACTTC.

This clone was detected once. This chain uses TRBV6-6 with TRBJ2-1, with 11 bases that match TRBD2. Germline V CDR1 and CDR2: MNHNY, SVGAGI (reference sequence). The CDR3 is made up of 15 amino acids. Germline trimming cut 5 bases from V and 16 bases from J; bases unmatched to any gene: 16. This CDR3 is CASSPESLAGGPKFF. CDR3 nucleotides: TGTGCCAGCAGTCCAGAATCTTTAGCGGGAGGGCCCAAATTCTTC.

The CDR3 DNA reads TGTGCCAGTACAGGGGACGGCTACACCTTC. It yields the protein CASTGDGYTF. The chain carries TRBV19 and TRBJ1-2, with D possibly being TRBD1 (6 bases). CDR1 LNHDA and CDR2 SQIVND come from the germline V gene (reference sequence). The CDR3 has 10 amino acids. V was shortened by 7 bases and J by 8 bases, with 8 bases between the two germline ends.

The chain has TRBV28 and TRBJ1-3; D is uncertain. The V gene's germline CDR1 is MDHEN and CDR2 SYDVKM. The CDR3 is 13 amino acids. V shed 7 bases and J shed 0 bases, with 7 bases lying between them. CDR3: CASTYSSGNTIYF. The CDR3, as DNA: TGTGCCAGCACTTACAGCTCTGGAAACACCATATATTTT.

For this clone: Other DNA sequences in this specimen translate into the identical CDR3. This chain joins TRBV5-1 and TRBJ2-7; possible D gene TRBD2, 6 bases. Trimming removed 0 bases at V and 3 bases at J, with 7 bases between. Looked up from germline, CDR1 is SGHRS and CDR2 is YFSETQ. CDR3 size: 13 residues. In DNA form, the CDR3 reads TGCGCCAGCAGCTTGGGCGGGGACTACGAGCAGTACTTC. It codes for CASSLGGDYEQYF.

This clone was counted a single time. The rearrangement links TRBV9 to TRBJ1-6; TRBD1 aligns across 8 bases. The V gene end was trimmed by 2 bases and the J gene end by 7 bases; junction bases not matched to a gene: 8. CDR3 length: 16 residues. The germline gives CDR1 SGDLS, CDR2 YYNGEE. CDR3 in DNA: TGTGCCAGCAGCGTGGGGACCAGGACAGGGAATTCACCCCTCCACTTT. Translated: CASSVGTRTGNSPLHF.

The chain carries TRBV28 and TRBJ1-4; a possible D gene is TRBD1 (6 bases). This CDR3 has 14 residues. CDR1 is MDHEN, CDR2 SYDVKM, per germline. Deletions cut 4 bases from V and 4 bases from J, with 10 bases between. The CDR3 DNA follows: TGTGCCAGCAGTTCGACAGGATTTAATGAAAAACTGTTTTTT. Translation gives CASSSTGFNEKLFF.

The chain combines TRBV2 with TRBJ2-2, with D unresolved. V lost 7 bases, J lost 1 base, and 7 bases lay in between. The germline gives CDR1 SNHLY, CDR2 FYNNEI. The CDR3 spans 13 residues. This CDR3 is CASMALNTGELFF. In nucleotides, the CDR3 is TGTGCCAGCATGGCTCTGAACACCGGGGAGCTGTTTTTT.

The rearrangement joins TRBV7-8 to TRBJ2-7, with 16 nucleotides matching TRBD2. Trimming at V came to 5 bases and at J to 6 bases, leaving 1 base not matched to a gene. This CDR3 region has 14 residues. The germline V gene encodes CDR1 SGHVS and CDR2 FQNEAQ. CDR3: CASSGTSGRVEQYF. DNA of the CDR3: TGTGCCAGCAGCGGGACTAGCGGGAGGGTCGAGCAGTACTTC.

This clone was seen once. CDR3 loop: CASSHGTGGKYF. CDR3 coding DNA: TGTGCCAGCAGCCACGGGACAGGGGGGAAGTACTTC. The V call is TRBV14, the J call TRBJ2-7; 11 bases fit TRBD1. Germline loops: CDR1 SGHDN, CDR2 FVKESK. V was clipped by 3 bases and J by 11 bases; unmatched bases: 3. The length of the CDR3 is 12 residues.

This chain links TRBV9 with TRBJ1-1; D ambiguous. V was clipped by 4 bases and J by 4 bases, with 14 bases between them. Germline-derived CDR1 and CDR2 are SGDLS and YYNGEE. This CDR3 is 14 amino acids long. CDR3 sequence: CASSRGEVSTEAFF. The CDR3 DNA reads TGTGCCAGCAGCCGCGGGGAGGTCAGCACTGAAGCTTTCTTT.

The V and J genes are TRBV19 and TRBJ1-2, with unresolved D. This CDR3 has 15 amino acids. CDR1 and CDR2 from the germline V gene are LNHDA and SQIVND (reference sequence). Trimming removed 5 bases at V and 5 bases at J, with 18 bases between. This CDR3 is CASSPTPFASYGYTF. The CDR3 DNA follows: TGTGCCAGTAGTCCCACCCCCTTTGCTTCTTATGGCTACACCTTC.

The chain uses TRBV6-5 and TRBJ2-1; the D is unclear. CDR3 length: 12 residues. Trimming cost V 6 bases and J 5 bases, with 8 bases left between them. CDR1 and CDR2 (germline): MNHEY, SVGAGI. CDR3 sequence: CASSRYDNEQFF. The CDR3 DNA follows: TGTGCCAGCAGCCGATATGACAATGAGCAGTTCTTC.

The chain carries TRBV5-1 and TRBJ1-4, with D possibly being TRBD1 (5 bases). V lost 4 bases and J lost 8, with 15 bases in between. There are 14 residues in the CDR3. Germline CDR1 SGHRS, CDR2 YFSETQ. CDR3 bases: TGCGCCAGCAGCGTTAGCCGGGGCTCGGAAAAACTGTTTTTT. Encoded protein: CASSVSRGSEKLFF.

The genes are TRBV13 and TRBJ2-3, with 7 bases lining up with TRBD1. V was clipped by 3 bases and J by 0 bases; unmatched bases: 3. The CDR3 length is 15 residues. The germline gives CDR1 PRHDT, CDR2 FYEKMQ (reference sequence). The CDR3 DNA is TGTGCCAGCAGCTTCTTGACAGGGAGCACAGATACGCAGTATTTT. Residues: CASSFLTGSTDTQYF.

The V and J genes are TRBV4-1 and TRBJ2-5; TRBD2 matches at 9 bases. Germline CDR1 is MGHRA and CDR2 is YSYEKL. There are 18 residues in the CDR3. J was trimmed by 4 bases and V by 1 base; bases with no gene match: 13. CDR3 DNA sequence: TGCGCCAGCAGCCAAGCGGCGGGTAGCGGGGGAGGGTCAGAGACCCAGTACTTC. Residues: CASSQAAGSGGGSETQYF.

CDR3 in DNA: TGTGCCAGCAGCCCGGACAGGGGAGGGCGATCTGAAGCTTTCTTT. Residues: CASSPDRGGRSEAFF. This chain links TRBV7-2 with TRBJ1-1; 9 bases line up with TRBD1. J lost 6 bases, V lost 5 bases, and 10 bases had no gene match. Germline CDR1 is SGHTA and CDR2 is FQGNSA. This CDR3 region has 15 residues.

This chain joins TRBV19 and TRBJ2-1; maybe TRBD1 (5 bases). Trimming took 6 bases from V and 2 from J, leaving 14 bases between them. CDR1 and CDR2 from the germline V gene are LNHDA and SQIVND (reference sequence). The CDR3 loop spans 15 amino acids. The CDR3 sequence is CASRRQSGTYNEQFF. The DNA of the CDR3 is TGTGCCAGTAGGAGACAGTCTGGTACCTACAATGAGCAGTTCTTC.